This is a list of T cell receptor beta chains from one sample in a study of memory CD4+ T cells and cytomegalovirus serostatus. Assay: immunoSEQ multiplex PCR; the TCRdb copy retains only in-frame clones and omits some. Among about 58,000 clones, approximately 82% were seen once, and the ten largest hold just under 0.5%. Material: memory CD4+ T cells from blood. These receptors were obtained from an adult in good health and CMV-seronegative. Some clones in this sample may be carry-over from other donors' samples. CDR3s include the opening cysteine and the closing phenylalanine or tryptophan. Each record gives: V gene, D gene, clone size, J gene, CDR3 protein, CDR3 DNA. A D gene is named only where the DNA matches it firmly. Clone size, where shown, is once, few, many, or a class for clones that have expanded.

v_gene: TRBV14
d_gene: -
abundance: -
j_gene: TRBJ2-2
CDR3aa: CASNLGPAGELFF
CDR3nt: TGTGCCAGCAACTTAGGTCCAGCCGGGGAGCTGTTTTTT

v_gene: TRBV28
d_gene: -
abundance: few
j_gene: TRBJ1-1
CDR3aa: CASSLGHSNTEAFF
CDR3nt: TGTGCCAGCAGTTTGGGACATTCGAACACTGAAGCTTTCTTT

v_gene: TRBV5-5
d_gene: -
abundance: -
j_gene: TRBJ1-4
CDR3aa: CASSRTGAGGEKLFF
CDR3nt: TGTGCCAGCAGCAGGACCGGGGCCGGAGGGGAAAAACTGTTTTTT

v_gene: TRBV6-1
d_gene: -
abundance: -
j_gene: TRBJ2-2
CDR3aa: CASSDYYTGELFF
CDR3nt: TGTGCCAGCAGCGACTATTACACCGGGGAGCTGTTTTTT

v_gene: TRBV28
d_gene: TRBD2
abundance: -
j_gene: TRBJ2-6
CDR3aa: CAIAGREESSGANVLTF
CDR3nt: TGTGCCATCGCTGGCCGGGAGGAGAGCTCTGGGGCCAACGTCCTGACTTTC

v_gene: TRBV21-1
d_gene: -
abundance: few
j_gene: TRBJ2-7
CDR3aa: CATLGAGAYEQYF
CDR3nt: TGTGCCACGCTCGGGGCAGGGGCCTACGAGCAGTACTTC

v_gene: TRBV7-3
d_gene: TRBD2
abundance: -
j_gene: TRBJ2-7
CDR3aa: CASSLAGGPSYEQYF
CDR3nt: TGTGCCAGCAGCTTAGCGGGAGGGCCCTCCTACGAGCAGTACTTC

v_gene: TRBV7-2
d_gene: -
abundance: -
j_gene: TRBJ1-2
CDR3aa: CASSLQGTRYTF
CDR3nt: TGTGCCAGCAGCTTACAGGGGACACGCTACACCTTC

v_gene: TRBV5-6
d_gene: -
abundance: -
j_gene: TRBJ1-3
CDR3aa: CASTLRTTSGNTIYF
CDR3nt: TGTGCCAGCACCCTTCGCACCACCTCTGGAAACACCATATATTTT

v_gene: TRBV29-1
d_gene: -
abundance: -
j_gene: TRBJ2-7
CDR3aa: CSVEVPENYEQYF
CDR3nt: TGCAGCGTTGAAGTCCCAGAAAACTACGAGCAGTACTTC

v_gene: TRBV19
d_gene: TRBD1
abundance: -
j_gene: TRBJ1-5
CDR3aa: CASRDRLYQPQHF
CDR3nt: TGTGCCAGCCGGGACAGGCTCTACCAGCCCCAGCATTTT

v_gene: TRBV28
d_gene: -
abundance: -
j_gene: TRBJ2-1
CDR3aa: CASSLPRGNYNEQFF
CDR3nt: TGTGCCAGCAGTTTACCCAGGGGAAACTACAATGAGCAGTTCTTC

v_gene: TRBV5-1
d_gene: -
abundance: -
j_gene: TRBJ2-3
CDR3aa: CASSPGTLTWYF
CDR3nt: TGCGCCAGCAGCCCCGGGACCCTCACGTGGTATTTT

v_gene: TRBV7-3
d_gene: -
abundance: once
j_gene: TRBJ1-1
CDR3aa: CASSLVSQGKAFF
CDR3nt: TGTGCCAGCAGCTTAGTTTCCCAGGGGAAAGCTTTCTTT

v_gene: TRBV9
d_gene: TRBD1
abundance: -
j_gene: TRBJ1-1
CDR3aa: CASSSRGLAEAFF
CDR3nt: TGTGCCAGCAGCTCCAGGGGGCTGGCTGAAGCTTTCTTT

v_gene: TRBV7-9
d_gene: -
abundance: -
j_gene: TRBJ1-2
CDR3aa: CASSLARNHGYTF
CDR3nt: TGTGCCAGCAGCTTAGCCAGGAACCATGGCTACACCTTC

v_gene: TRBV4-2
d_gene: -
abundance: -
j_gene: TRBJ2-1
CDR3aa: CASSQALGEQFF
CDR3nt: TGTGCCAGCAGCCAAGCCCTAGGTGAGCAGTTCTTC

v_gene: TRBV5-1
d_gene: -
abundance: -
j_gene: TRBJ1-2
CDR3aa: CASSLGGRDYGYTF
CDR3nt: TGCGCCAGCAGCTTGGGGGGCAGGGACTATGGCTACACCTTC

v_gene: TRBV10-2
d_gene: TRBD2
abundance: once
j_gene: TRBJ2-1
CDR3aa: CASRGAGGPGEQFF
CDR3nt: TGCGCCAGCAGGGGGGCGGGAGGGCCGGGTGAGCAGTTCTTC

v_gene: TRBV9
d_gene: TRBD2
abundance: -
j_gene: TRBJ2-3
CDR3aa: CASSVISGRSLDTQYF
CDR3nt: TGTGCCAGCAGCGTAATTAGCGGGAGAAGCCTAGATACGCAGTATTTT

v_gene: TRBV5-6
d_gene: -
abundance: once
j_gene: TRBJ1-1
CDR3aa: CASSPGVNTEAFF
CDR3nt: TGTGCCAGCAGCCCGGGAGTGAACACTGAAGCTTTCTTT

v_gene: TRBV12-5
d_gene: -
abundance: -
j_gene: TRBJ2-2
CDR3aa: CASGFLSWGAANTGELFF
CDR3nt: TGTGCTAGTGGTTTTTTGTCGTGGGGGGCAGCGAACACCGGGGAGCTGTTTTTT

v_gene: TRBV7-7
d_gene: -
abundance: -
j_gene: TRBJ2-3
CDR3aa: CASSQTGTPTDTQYF
CDR3nt: TGTGCCAGCAGCCAAACCGGGACCCCCACAGATACGCAGTATTTT

v_gene: TRBV4-1
d_gene: TRBD2
abundance: -
j_gene: TRBJ2-3
CDR3aa: CASSQGIAGYTDTQYF
CDR3nt: TGCGCCAGCAGCCAAGGAATAGCGGGGTACACAGATACGCAGTATTTT

v_gene: TRBV4-3
d_gene: TRBD2
abundance: -
j_gene: TRBJ2-1
CDR3aa: CASSQALAGLNEQFF
CDR3nt: TGCGCCAGCAGCCAAGCGCTAGCGGGCCTCAATGAGCAGTTCTTC

v_gene: TRBV28
d_gene: -
abundance: -
j_gene: TRBJ1-4
CDR3aa: CASSLEIDEREKLFF
CDR3nt: TGTGCCAGCAGTTTGGAAATAGACGAAAGGGAAAAACTGTTTTTT

v_gene: TRBV5-4
d_gene: -
abundance: -
j_gene: TRBJ1-6
CDR3aa: CASGGGLRTPLHF
CDR3nt: TGTGCCAGCGGAGGGGGGTTACGGACACCCCTCCACTTT

v_gene: TRBV10-3
d_gene: -
abundance: -
j_gene: TRBJ2-1
CDR3aa: CAISDKAGTLYNEQFF
CDR3nt: TGTGCCATCAGTGATAAGGCAGGGACCCTCTACAATGAGCAGTTCTTC

v_gene: TRBV4-2
d_gene: TRBD1
abundance: few
j_gene: TRBJ1-3
CDR3aa: CASSQPQGGITGNTIYF
CDR3nt: TGTGCCAGCAGCCAACCACAGGGGGGGATAACTGGAAACACCATATATTTT

v_gene: TRBV7-2
d_gene: -
abundance: -
j_gene: TRBJ2-5
CDR3aa: CASSPLQETQYF
CDR3nt: TGTGCCAGCAGCCCCCTACAAGAGACCCAGTACTTC

v_gene: TRBV27
d_gene: -
abundance: once
j_gene: TRBJ1-1
CDR3aa: CASSFGTQRNTEAFF
CDR3nt: TGTGCCAGCAGTTTTGGTACCCAGCGGAACACTGAAGCTTTCTTT

v_gene: TRBV7-2
d_gene: TRBD2
abundance: -
j_gene: TRBJ2-3
CDR3aa: CASSLTREKDTQYF
CDR3nt: TGTGCCAGCAGCTTAACGCGGGAGAAAGATACGCAGTATTTT

v_gene: TRBV28
d_gene: -
abundance: -
j_gene: TRBJ1-3
CDR3aa: CASTAVSGNTIYF
CDR3nt: TGTGCCAGCACAGCGGTCTCTGGAAACACCATATATTTT

v_gene: TRBV5-4
d_gene: -
abundance: -
j_gene: TRBJ2-7
CDR3aa: CASSIDSYEQYF
CDR3nt: TGTGCCAGCAGCATTGACAGTTACGAGCAGTACTTC

v_gene: TRBV7-2
d_gene: -
abundance: -
j_gene: TRBJ2-7
CDR3aa: CASRFGTGYEQYF
CDR3nt: TGTGCCAGCAGGTTCGGGACCGGCTACGAGCAGTACTTC

v_gene: TRBV27
d_gene: TRBD1
abundance: -
j_gene: TRBJ2-7
CDR3aa: CASRKFKGQGVPYEQYF
CDR3nt: TGTGCCAGCAGAAAATTCAAGGGACAGGGGGTTCCCTACGAGCAGTACTTC

v_gene: TRBV28
d_gene: TRBD2
abundance: -
j_gene: TRBJ2-5
CDR3aa: CASSRGRGSRQETQYF
CDR3nt: TGTGCCAGCAGTCGTGGCCGCGGGAGTCGACAAGAGACCCAGTACTTC